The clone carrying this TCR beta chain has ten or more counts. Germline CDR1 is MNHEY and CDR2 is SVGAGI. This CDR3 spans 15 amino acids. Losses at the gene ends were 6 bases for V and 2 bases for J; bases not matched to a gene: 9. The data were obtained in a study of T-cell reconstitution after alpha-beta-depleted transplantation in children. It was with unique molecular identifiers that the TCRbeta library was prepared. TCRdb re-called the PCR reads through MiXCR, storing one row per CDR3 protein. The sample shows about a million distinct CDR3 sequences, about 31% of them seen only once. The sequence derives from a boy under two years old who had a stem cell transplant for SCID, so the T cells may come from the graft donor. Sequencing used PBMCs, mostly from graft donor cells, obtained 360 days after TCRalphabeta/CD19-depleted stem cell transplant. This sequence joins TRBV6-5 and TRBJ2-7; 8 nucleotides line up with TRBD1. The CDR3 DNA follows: TGTGCCAGCAGAGGACTGCAGGGGGCTGCCTACGAGCAGTACTTC. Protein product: CASRGLQGAAYEQYF.